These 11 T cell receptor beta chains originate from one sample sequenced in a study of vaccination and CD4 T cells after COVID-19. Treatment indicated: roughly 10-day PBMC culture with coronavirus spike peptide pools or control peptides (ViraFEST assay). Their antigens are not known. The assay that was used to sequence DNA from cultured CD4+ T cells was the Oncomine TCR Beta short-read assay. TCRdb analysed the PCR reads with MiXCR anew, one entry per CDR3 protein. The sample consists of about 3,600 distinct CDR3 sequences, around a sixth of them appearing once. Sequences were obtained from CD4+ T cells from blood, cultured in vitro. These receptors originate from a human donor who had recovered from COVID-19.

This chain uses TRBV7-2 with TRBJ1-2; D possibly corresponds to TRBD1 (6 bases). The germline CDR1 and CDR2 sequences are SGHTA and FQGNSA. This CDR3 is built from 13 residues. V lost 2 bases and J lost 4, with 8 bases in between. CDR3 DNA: TGTGCCAGCAGCTTAAAACAGGGCTATGGCTACACCTTC. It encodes CASSLKQGYGYTF.

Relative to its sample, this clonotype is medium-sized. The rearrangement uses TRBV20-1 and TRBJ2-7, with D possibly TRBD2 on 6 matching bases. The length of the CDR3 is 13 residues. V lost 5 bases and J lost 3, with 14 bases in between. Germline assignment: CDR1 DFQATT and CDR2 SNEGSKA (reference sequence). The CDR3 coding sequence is TGCAGTGCTCCCGGGGCGGGGCTCTACGAGCAGTACTTC. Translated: CSAPGAGLYEQYF.

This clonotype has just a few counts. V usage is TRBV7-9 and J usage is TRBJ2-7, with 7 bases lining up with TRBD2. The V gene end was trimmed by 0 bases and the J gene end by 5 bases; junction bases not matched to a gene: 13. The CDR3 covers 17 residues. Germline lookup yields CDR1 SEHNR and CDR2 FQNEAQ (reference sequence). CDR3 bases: TGTGCCAGCAGCTTAGCCATCGGACGGGGGGAAGTGCACGAGCAGTACTTC. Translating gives CASSLAIGRGEVHEQYF.

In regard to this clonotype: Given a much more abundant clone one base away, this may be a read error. CDR3 region: CGVRDALRNEQFF. In DNA, the CDR3 is TGCGGCGTTCGAGACGCCCTTCGGAATGAGCAGTTCTTC. V usage is TRBV29-1 and J usage is TRBJ2-1, with no clear D. CDR1 and CDR2 from the germline V gene are SQVTM and ANQGSEA. This CDR3 has 13 amino acids.

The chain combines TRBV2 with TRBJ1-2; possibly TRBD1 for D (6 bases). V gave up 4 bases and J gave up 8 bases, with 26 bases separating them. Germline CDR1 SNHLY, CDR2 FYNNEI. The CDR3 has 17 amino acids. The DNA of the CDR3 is TGTGCCAGCAGTGCCCAAGTGGAATTCAGGGGAGGCAGAGGCTACACCTTC. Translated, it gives CASSAQVEFRGGRGYTF.

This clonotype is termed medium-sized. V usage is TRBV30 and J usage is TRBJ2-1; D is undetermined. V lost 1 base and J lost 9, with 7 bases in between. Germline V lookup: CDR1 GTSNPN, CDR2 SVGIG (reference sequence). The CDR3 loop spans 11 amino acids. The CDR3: CAWSAVAEQFF. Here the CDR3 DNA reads TGTGCCTGGAGTGCCGTAGCTGAGCAGTTCTTC. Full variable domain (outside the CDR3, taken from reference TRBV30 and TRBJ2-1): SQTIHQWPATLVQPVGSPLSLECTVEGTSNPNLYWYRQAAGRGLQLLFYSVGIGQISSEVPQNLSASRPQDRQFILSSKKLLLSDSGFYLCAWSAVAEQFFGPGTRLTVL.

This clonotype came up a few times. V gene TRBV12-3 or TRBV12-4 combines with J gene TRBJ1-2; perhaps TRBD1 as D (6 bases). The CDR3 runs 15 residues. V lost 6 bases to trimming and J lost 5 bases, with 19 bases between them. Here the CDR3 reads CASRHRDIFLYGYTF. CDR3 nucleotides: TGTGCCAGCAGACACCGGGACATTTTTCTGTATGGCTACACCTTC.

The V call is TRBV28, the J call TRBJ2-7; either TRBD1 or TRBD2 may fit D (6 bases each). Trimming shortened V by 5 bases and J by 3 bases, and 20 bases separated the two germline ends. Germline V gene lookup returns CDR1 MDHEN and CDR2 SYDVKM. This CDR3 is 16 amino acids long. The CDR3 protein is CASSNWGAGDGYEQYF. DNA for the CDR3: TGTGCCAGCAGTAACTGGGGGGCAGGGGACGGCTACGAGCAGTACTTC.

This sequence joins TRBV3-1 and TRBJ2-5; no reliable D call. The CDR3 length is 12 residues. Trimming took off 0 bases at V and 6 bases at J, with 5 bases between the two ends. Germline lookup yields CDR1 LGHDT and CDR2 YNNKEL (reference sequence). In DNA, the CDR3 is TGTGCCAGCAGCCAAGATGATAAGACCCAGTACTTC. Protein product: CASSQDDKTQYF.

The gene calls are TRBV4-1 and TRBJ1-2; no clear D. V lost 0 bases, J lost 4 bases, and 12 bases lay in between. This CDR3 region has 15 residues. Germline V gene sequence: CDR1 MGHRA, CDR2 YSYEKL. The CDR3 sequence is CASSQDREQPYGYTF. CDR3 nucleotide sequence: TGCGCCAGCAGCCAAGATCGAGAGCAGCCCTATGGCTACACCTTC.

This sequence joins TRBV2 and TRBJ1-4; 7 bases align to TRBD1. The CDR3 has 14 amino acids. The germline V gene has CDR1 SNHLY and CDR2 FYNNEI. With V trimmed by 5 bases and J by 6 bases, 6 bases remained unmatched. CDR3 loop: CASSTQGSDEKLFF. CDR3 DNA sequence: TGTGCCAGCAGTACACAGGGGTCCGATGAAAAACTGTTTTTT.